Given below is one T cell receptor (beta chain) in context. V was trimmed by 0 bases and J by 9 bases, leaving 16 bases between them. Germline V gene sequence: CDR1 SGDLS, CDR2 YYNGEE. The CDR3 is 15 amino acids. The data were taken from a study of T cell changes during pregnancy in multiple sclerosis. Clones were sequenced by immunoSEQ multiplex PCR, and TCRdb holds only the in-frame ones, with some missing. The sample lists roughly 64,000 clones, roughly 90% seen once, with roughly 1.3% in the top ten. V and J are TRBV9 and TRBJ2-1; tentative D call: TRBD1 (6 bases). This sequence was found in a female donor with multiple sclerosis, enrolled in a pregnancy study. Sequences were derived from peripheral blood, sampled in the second trimester of pregnancy. CDR3 loop: CASSVEVGQTSEQFF. CDR3 sequence (DNA): TGTGCCAGCAGCGTAGAGGTCGGACAGACATCTGAGCAGTTCTTC.